These T cell receptor beta chains were read from a single sample in a study of cytomegalovirus exposure and HLA in healthy donors. The data were produced by immunoSEQ multiplex PCR, yet TCRdb's version contains in-frame clones alone and is incomplete. Among 120,000 or so clones, roughly 83% were seen once, and the ten largest hold 4.9%. Sequencing input: PBMCs. These receptors were taken from a man aged 18 to 29 in good health and CMV-seronegative. Each CDR3 is given with its conserved first and last residue. D genes are given only for firm matches. Clone sizes are given selectively: once, few, many, or a class where the clone is expanded.

clone_size: -; d_call: -; v_call: TRBV30; j_call: TRBJ2-2; cdr3_nt: TGTGCCTGGAGCGATTTTTTATCAGGGAACACCGGGGAGCTGTTTTTT; cdr3_aa: CAWSDFLSGNTGELFF
clone_size: -; d_call: -; v_call: TRBV2; j_call: TRBJ2-3; cdr3_nt: TGTGCCAGCAGTGAGGGGCAGGCCGCCACAGATACGCAGTATTTT; cdr3_aa: CASSEGQAATDTQYF
clone_size: -; d_call: TRBD1; v_call: TRBV7-2; j_call: TRBJ1-3; cdr3_nt: TGTGCCAGCAGCTTAGTATGGGACAGGGGGCCTGGAAACACCATATATTTT; cdr3_aa: CASSLVWDRGPGNTIYF
clone_size: -; d_call: -; v_call: TRBV5-1; j_call: TRBJ1-1; cdr3_nt: TGCGCCAGCAGGGCGGGCCAGGAGACTGAAGCTTTCTTT; cdr3_aa: CASRAGQETEAFF
clone_size: -; d_call: -; v_call: TRBV15; j_call: TRBJ2-7; cdr3_nt: TGTGCCACCAGCAGAGTTGTCGAGCAGGGCCACGAGCAGTACTTC; cdr3_aa: CATSRVVEQGHEQYF
clone_size: -; d_call: TRBD2; v_call: TRBV9; j_call: TRBJ2-1; cdr3_nt: TGTGCCAGCAGCGAAGGACTAGCGGGAATCTCCTACAATGAGCAGTTCTTC; cdr3_aa: CASSEGLAGISYNEQFF
clone_size: -; d_call: -; v_call: TRBV6-5; j_call: TRBJ2-1; cdr3_nt: TGTGCCAGCAGTTACTCGGCAGGAGGGAATGAGCAGTTCTTC; cdr3_aa: CASSYSAGGNEQFF
clone_size: -; d_call: -; v_call: TRBV27; j_call: TRBJ2-5; cdr3_nt: TGTGCCAGCAGTTTAGGGCCCTCTTTCCAGGAGACCCAGTACTTC; cdr3_aa: CASSLGPSFQETQYF
clone_size: -; d_call: TRBD1; v_call: TRBV19; j_call: TRBJ2-7; cdr3_nt: TGTGCCAGTAGTATGGGACAGATCTACGAGCAGTACTTC; cdr3_aa: CASSMGQIYEQYF
clone_size: -; d_call: TRBD1; v_call: TRBV9; j_call: TRBJ2-1; cdr3_nt: TGTGCCAGCAGCCCCCGGACAGGGGGGAATGAGCAGTTCTTC; cdr3_aa: CASSPRTGGNEQFF
clone_size: -; d_call: -; v_call: TRBV30; j_call: TRBJ1-1; cdr3_nt: TGTGCCTGGAAGTTTGACAGTTTGAACACTGAAGCTTTCTTT; cdr3_aa: CAWKFDSLNTEAFF
clone_size: -; d_call: -; v_call: TRBV6-5; j_call: TRBJ1-5; cdr3_nt: TGTGCCAGCAGTTACTCTCAGGATCAGCCCCAGCATTTT; cdr3_aa: CASSYSQDQPQHF
clone_size: -; d_call: TRBD2; v_call: TRBV6-1; j_call: TRBJ2-1; cdr3_nt: TGTGCCAGCAGTGCGGGGACTAGCGGGTTGTTCTACAATGAGCAGTTCTTC; cdr3_aa: CASSAGTSGLFYNEQFF
clone_size: -; d_call: TRBD1; v_call: TRBV10-3; j_call: TRBJ2-7; cdr3_nt: TGTGCCATTCGGCCGGACAGGGGAGGCGAGCAGTACTTC; cdr3_aa: CAIRPDRGGEQYF
clone_size: -; d_call: TRBD2; v_call: TRBV25-1; j_call: TRBJ2-2; cdr3_nt: TGTGCCAGCAGTCCGGGGGGGAACACCGGGGAGCTGTTTTTT; cdr3_aa: CASSPGGNTGELFF
clone_size: -; d_call: -; v_call: TRBV30; j_call: TRBJ2-1; cdr3_nt: TGTGCCTGGAGTGTGATGAGGGGGTTCAATGAGCAGTTCTTC; cdr3_aa: CAWSVMRGFNEQFF
clone_size: -; d_call: TRBD1; v_call: TRBV6-5; j_call: TRBJ1-1; cdr3_nt: TGTGCCAGCCAGACAGGGGGAGGGCACACTGAAGCTTTCTTT; cdr3_aa: CASQTGGGHTEAFF
clone_size: once; d_call: -; v_call: TRBV27; j_call: TRBJ2-1; cdr3_nt: TGTGCCAGCAGCCCCATAGCGGCCACCTACAATGAGCAGTTCTTC; cdr3_aa: CASSPIAATYNEQFF
clone_size: -; d_call: TRBD1; v_call: TRBV5-1; j_call: TRBJ2-2; cdr3_nt: TGCGCCAGCAGCTTGGGACAGGGGTATACCGGGGAGCTGTTTTTT; cdr3_aa: CASSLGQGYTGELFF
clone_size: -; d_call: -; v_call: TRBV19; j_call: TRBJ1-1; cdr3_nt: TGTGCCAGTAGACCTCTGACAGGAGGTCTGAGCACTGAAGCTTTCTTT; cdr3_aa: CASRPLTGGLSTEAFF
clone_size: -; d_call: -; v_call: TRBV5-1; j_call: TRBJ2-7; cdr3_nt: TGCGCCAGCAGCTTGGGGCCCGGGAGCTCCTACGAGCAGTACTTC; cdr3_aa: CASSLGPGSSYEQYF
clone_size: -; d_call: TRBD1; v_call: TRBV5-4; j_call: TRBJ2-7; cdr3_nt: TGTGCCAGCAGCTTCGGGAGGACAGGGGACTCCTACGAGCAGTACTTC; cdr3_aa: CASSFGRTGDSYEQYF
clone_size: -; d_call: -; v_call: TRBV5-8; j_call: TRBJ2-2; cdr3_nt: TGTGCCAGCAGCTTGCTCCTTAACACCGGGGAGCTGTTTTTT; cdr3_aa: CASSLLLNTGELFF
clone_size: -; d_call: TRBD1; v_call: TRBV25-1; j_call: TRBJ2-1; cdr3_nt: TGTGCCAGCAGTGAATCACCCCGGGACAGAACCTACAATGAGCAGTTCTTC; cdr3_aa: CASSESPRDRTYNEQFF
clone_size: -; d_call: TRBD1; v_call: TRBV27; j_call: TRBJ2-7; cdr3_nt: TGTGCCAGCAGTTTCCGGGACAGGGCCTACGAGCAGTACTTC; cdr3_aa: CASSFRDRAYEQYF
clone_size: once; d_call: -; v_call: TRBV7-9; j_call: TRBJ2-6; cdr3_nt: TGTGCCAGCAGCTTTAAAACTCCGGGACTTCCCTCTGGGGCCAACGTCCTGACTTTC; cdr3_aa: CASSFKTPGLPSGANVLTF
clone_size: -; d_call: -; v_call: TRBV19; j_call: TRBJ2-5; cdr3_nt: TGTGCCAGTAGTATAGATTCAGAAGAGACCCAGTACTTC; cdr3_aa: CASSIDSEETQYF